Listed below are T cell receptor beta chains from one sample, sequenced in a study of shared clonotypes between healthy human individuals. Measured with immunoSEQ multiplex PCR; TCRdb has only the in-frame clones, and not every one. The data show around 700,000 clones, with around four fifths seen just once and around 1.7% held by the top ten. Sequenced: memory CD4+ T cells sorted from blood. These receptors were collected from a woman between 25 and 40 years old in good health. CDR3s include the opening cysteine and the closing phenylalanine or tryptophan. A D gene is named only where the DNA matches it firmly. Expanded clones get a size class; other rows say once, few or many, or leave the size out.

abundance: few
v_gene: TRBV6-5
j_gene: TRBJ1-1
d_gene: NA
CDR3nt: TGTGCCAGCAGGCTACAGGGAGACTGGAACACTGAAGCTTTCTTT
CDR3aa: CASRLQGDWNTEAFF

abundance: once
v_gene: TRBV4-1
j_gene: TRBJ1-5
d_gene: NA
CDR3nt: TGCGCCAGCAGCCAAGTAAGGGGCGTCGGCAATCAGCCCCAGCATTTT
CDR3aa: CASSQVRGVGNQPQHF

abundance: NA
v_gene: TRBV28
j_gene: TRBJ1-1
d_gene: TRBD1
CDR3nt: TGTGCCAGCAGTATAACCGGGACAGGGGTGATTAGGACTGAAGCTTTCTTT
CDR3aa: CASSITGTGVIRTEAFF

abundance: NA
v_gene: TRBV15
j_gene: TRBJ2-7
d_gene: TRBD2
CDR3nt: TGTGCCACCAGCAGGGAACTCGGGACTAGAGCCTACGAGCAGTACTTC
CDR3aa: CATSRELGTRAYEQYF

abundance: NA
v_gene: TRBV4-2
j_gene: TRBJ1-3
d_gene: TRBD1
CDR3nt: TGTGCCAGCGGCAGGACAGGTGGAAACACCATATATTTT
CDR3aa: CASGRTGGNTIYF

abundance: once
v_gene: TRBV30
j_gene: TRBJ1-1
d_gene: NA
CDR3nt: TGTGCCTGGAGTGTAGGGGTAGGGAAGGACACTGAAGCTTTCTTT
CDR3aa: CAWSVGVGKDTEAFF

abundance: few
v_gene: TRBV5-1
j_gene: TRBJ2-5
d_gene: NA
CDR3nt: TGCGCCAGCAGCTCCTCCGGGACATTCCAAGAGACCCAGTACTTC
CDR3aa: CASSSSGTFQETQYF

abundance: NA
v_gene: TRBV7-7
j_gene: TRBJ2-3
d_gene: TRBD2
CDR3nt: TGTGCCAGCAGCCGGGGAAGCGGGAGTGTAGATACGCAGTATTTT
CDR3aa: CASSRGSGSVDTQYF

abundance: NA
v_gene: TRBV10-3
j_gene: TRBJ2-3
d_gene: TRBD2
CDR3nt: TGTGCCATCAGTGGTTCTCTAGCGGGAGAGGGTACAGATACGCAGTATTTT
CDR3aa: CAISGSLAGEGTDTQYF

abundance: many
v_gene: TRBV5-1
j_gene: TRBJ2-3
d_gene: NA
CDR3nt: TGCGCCAGCAGCTTTACTTGGACAGAGCCCCGGGGGGCGCAGTATTTT
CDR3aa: CASSFTWTEPRGAQYF

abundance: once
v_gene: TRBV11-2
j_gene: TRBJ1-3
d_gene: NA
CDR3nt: TGTGCCAGCAGCCTTAACGGAAACACCATATATTTT
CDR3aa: CASSLNGNTIYF

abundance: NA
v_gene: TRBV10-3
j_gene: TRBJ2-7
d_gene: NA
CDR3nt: TGTGCCACCTCAGGGAGGAAAAAGAGCGAGCAGTACTTC
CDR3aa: CATSGRKKSEQYF

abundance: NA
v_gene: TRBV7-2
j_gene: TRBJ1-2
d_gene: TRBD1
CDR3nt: TGTGCCAGCAGCTTAGTCGGGACAGGGATTAACTATGGCTACACCTTC
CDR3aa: CASSLVGTGINYGYTF

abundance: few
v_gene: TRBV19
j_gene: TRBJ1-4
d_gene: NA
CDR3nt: TGTGCCAGTAGTACCGGGGGCGGCGAAAAACTGTTTTTT
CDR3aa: CASSTGGGEKLFF

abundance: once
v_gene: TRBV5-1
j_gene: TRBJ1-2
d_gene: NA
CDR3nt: TGCGCCAGCAGCCCGGGCAGGGTAGGAGAGGGCTACACCTTC
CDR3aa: CASSPGRVGEGYTF

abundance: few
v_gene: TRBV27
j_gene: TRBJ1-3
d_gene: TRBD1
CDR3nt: TGTGCCAGCAGCTCACTAAACCCTTACAGGGGGCGGGAAAACACCATATATTTT
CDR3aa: CASSSLNPYRGRENTIYF

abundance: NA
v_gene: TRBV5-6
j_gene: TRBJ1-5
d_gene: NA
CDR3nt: TGTGCCAGCAGCTTTAGGTTGGGGCCAGCGCAAGGGCAGCCCCAGCATTTT
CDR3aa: CASSFRLGPAQGQPQHF

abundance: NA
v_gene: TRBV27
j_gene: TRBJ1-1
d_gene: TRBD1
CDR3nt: TGTGCCAGCAGGCAGGGGGTTGGTAACACTGAAGCTTTCTTT
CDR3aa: CASRQGVGNTEAFF

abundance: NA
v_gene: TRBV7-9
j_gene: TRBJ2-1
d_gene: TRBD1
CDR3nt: TGTGCCAGCAGCCTGGGACAGGGGGCCGATGAGCAGTTCTTC
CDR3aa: CASSLGQGADEQFF

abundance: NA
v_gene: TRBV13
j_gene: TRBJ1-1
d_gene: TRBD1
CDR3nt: TGTGCCAGCAGCCCACCAGGGGGGGATAGGGCTTTCTTT
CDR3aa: CASSPPGGDRAFF

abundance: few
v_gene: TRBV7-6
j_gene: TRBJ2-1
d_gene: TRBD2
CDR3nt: TGTGCCAGCAGCTTTAGCGGGAGCGACGGCGATGAGCAGTTCTTC
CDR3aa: CASSFSGSDGDEQFF

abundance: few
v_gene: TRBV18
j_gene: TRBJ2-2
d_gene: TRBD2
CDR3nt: TGTGCCAGCTCACCAGGACTAGCGGGGTACACCGGGGAGCTGTTTTTT
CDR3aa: CASSPGLAGYTGELFF

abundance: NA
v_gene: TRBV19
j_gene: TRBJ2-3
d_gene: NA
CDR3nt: TGTGCCAGTAGTATCGGGGGACGCACAGATACGCAGTATTTT
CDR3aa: CASSIGGRTDTQYF

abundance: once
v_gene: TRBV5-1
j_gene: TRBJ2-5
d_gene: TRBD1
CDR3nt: TGCGCCAGCAGCCCATTCTCGGGGACAGGGGGCGGTGAGACCCAGTACTTC
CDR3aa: CASSPFSGTGGGETQYF

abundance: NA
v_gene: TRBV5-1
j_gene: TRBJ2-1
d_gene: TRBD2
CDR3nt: TGCGCCAGCAGTGTGGCTAGCGGTTCCTACAATGAGCAGTTCTTC
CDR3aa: CASSVASGSYNEQFF

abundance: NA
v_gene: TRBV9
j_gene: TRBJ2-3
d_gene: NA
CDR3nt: TGTGCCAGCAGCGTTTTTCTCGGGGGCTTGACAGATACGCAGTATTTT
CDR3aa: CASSVFLGGLTDTQYF

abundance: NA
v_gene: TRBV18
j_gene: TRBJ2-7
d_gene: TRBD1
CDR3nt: TGTGCCAGCTCACCACCGGGACAGGGGGCTTCCTACGAGCAGTACTTC
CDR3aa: CASSPPGQGASYEQYF

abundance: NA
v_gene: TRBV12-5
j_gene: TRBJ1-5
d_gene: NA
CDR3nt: TGTGCTAGTGGCCAGGGTTCGGGCCGTCAGCCCCAGCATTTT
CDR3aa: CASGQGSGRQPQHF

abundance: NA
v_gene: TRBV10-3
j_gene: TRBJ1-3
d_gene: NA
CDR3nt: TGTGCCATGAAAGAGGGACGGGGAACTGGAAACACCATATATTTT
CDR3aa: CAMKEGRGTGNTIYF

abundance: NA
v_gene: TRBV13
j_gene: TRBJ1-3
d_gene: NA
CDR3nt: TGTGCCACCCAAAGGGTTTCGATTAGAAACACCATATATTTT
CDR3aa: CATQRVSIRNTIYF

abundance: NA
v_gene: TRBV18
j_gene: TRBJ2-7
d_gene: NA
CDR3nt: TGTGCCAGCTCACCACCGAACGGGAGAGGAGGTTACGAGCAGTACTTC
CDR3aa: CASSPPNGRGGYEQYF

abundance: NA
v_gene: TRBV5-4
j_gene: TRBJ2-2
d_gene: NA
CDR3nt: TGTGCCAGCAGCTTGTTTCAGCCCACCGGGGAGCTGTTTTTT
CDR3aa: CASSLFQPTGELFF

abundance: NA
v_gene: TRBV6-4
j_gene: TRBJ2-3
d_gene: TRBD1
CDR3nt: TGTGCCAGCAGTGACTCGATCCGACAGGGGGCGGCAGATACGCAGTATTTT
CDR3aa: CASSDSIRQGAADTQYF

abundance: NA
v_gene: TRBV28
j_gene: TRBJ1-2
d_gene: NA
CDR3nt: TGTGCCAGCCGTTCGGCAGAATTTAACTATGGCTACACCTTC
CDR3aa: CASRSAEFNYGYTF

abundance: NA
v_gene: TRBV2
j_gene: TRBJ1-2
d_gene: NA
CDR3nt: TGTGCCAGCAGTGAAGCCCAGGGACATGGCTACACCTTC
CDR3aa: CASSEAQGHGYTF

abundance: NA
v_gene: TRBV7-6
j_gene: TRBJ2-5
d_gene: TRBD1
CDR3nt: TGTGCCAGCAGCTTATATCCTGGGACAGACCAAGAGACCCAGTACTTC
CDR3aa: CASSLYPGTDQETQYF

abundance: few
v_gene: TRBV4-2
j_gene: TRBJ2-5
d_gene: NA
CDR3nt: TGTGCCAGCAGCCAAGTCAACACAGGGACGGGAGAGACCCAGTACTTC
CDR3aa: CASSQVNTGTGETQYF

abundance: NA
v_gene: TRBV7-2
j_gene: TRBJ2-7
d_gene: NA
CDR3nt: TGTGCCAGCAGCCCCCAGAGGGACTCCTACGAGCAGTACTTC
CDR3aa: CASSPQRDSYEQYF

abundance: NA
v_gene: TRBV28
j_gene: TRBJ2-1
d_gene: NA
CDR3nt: TGTGTCGAGGGAACCGTGGGGGACAATGAGCAGTTCTTC
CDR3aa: CVEGTVGDNEQFF

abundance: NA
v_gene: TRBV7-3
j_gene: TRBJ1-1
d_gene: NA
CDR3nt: TGTGCCAGCAGCTTATTGAGGGGAACTGAAGCTTTCTTT
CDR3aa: CASSLLRGTEAFF

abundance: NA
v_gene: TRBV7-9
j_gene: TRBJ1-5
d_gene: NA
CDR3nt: TGTGCCAGCAGCTTAGCAGGGAGGGACAATCAGCCCCAGCATTTT
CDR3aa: CASSLAGRDNQPQHF

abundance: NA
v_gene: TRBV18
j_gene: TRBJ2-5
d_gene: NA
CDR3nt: TGTGCCAGCTCCCCAAAACAGGGAGATAGTGTGACCCAGTACTTC
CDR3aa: CASSPKQGDSVTQYF

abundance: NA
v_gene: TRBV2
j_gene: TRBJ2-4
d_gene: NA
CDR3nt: TGTGCCAGCAGCGTATCCACAGCCAAAAACATTCAGTACTTC
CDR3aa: CASSVSTAKNIQYF

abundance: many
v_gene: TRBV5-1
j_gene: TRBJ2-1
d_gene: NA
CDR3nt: TGCGCCAGCAGCTTGTTGGCAGAAACCTACAATGAGCAGTTCTTC
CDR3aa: CASSLLAETYNEQFF